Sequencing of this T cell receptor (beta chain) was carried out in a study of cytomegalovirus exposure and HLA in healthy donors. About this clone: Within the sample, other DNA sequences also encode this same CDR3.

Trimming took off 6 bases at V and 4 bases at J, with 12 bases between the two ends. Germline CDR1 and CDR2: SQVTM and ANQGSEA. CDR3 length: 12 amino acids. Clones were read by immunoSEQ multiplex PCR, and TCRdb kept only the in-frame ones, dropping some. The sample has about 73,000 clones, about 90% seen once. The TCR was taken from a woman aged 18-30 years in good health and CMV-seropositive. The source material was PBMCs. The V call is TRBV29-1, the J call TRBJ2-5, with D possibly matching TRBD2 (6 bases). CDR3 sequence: CSVRRDRETQYF. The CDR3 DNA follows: TGCAGCGTCAGGAGGGACCGAGAGACCCAGTACTTC.